This section outlines one TCR beta chain sequence together with its context. This sample was taken from a study of tumor-infiltrating lymphocytes in oesophageal squamous cell carcinoma. One entry per CDR3 protein, called by TCRdb with MiXCR from the PCR reads. The table has about 10,000 distinct CDR3 sequences, about 55% seen once. There are 14 residues in the CDR3. From germline, CDR1 is SGHTA and CDR2 FQGNSA. The sequenced sample consisted of esophageal tumor tissue. The TCR sequence derives from a male donor with esophageal squamous cell carcinoma. The rearrangement links TRBV7-2 to TRBJ2-3; TRBD1 agrees at 8 bases. The J call is in doubt because the DNA end fits TRBJ2-7 better. This CDR3 is CASKNRGDFYEQYF. The CDR3 DNA sequence: TGTGCCAGCAAGAACAGGGGGGATTTCTACGAGCAGTACTTC.